The clone carrying this T cell receptor (beta chain) occurred many times. This record comes from a study of early T cells in non-severe SARS-CoV-2 infection. TCRdb re-analysed the 5' RACE reads in MiXCR, keeping a single row per CDR3 protein. Found here are roughly 34,000 distinct CDR3 sequences, about 4.3% of them singletons; the top ten hold 7% to 9%. The V gene lost 0 bases and the J gene lost 0 bases, with 12 bases spanning the gap. The CDR3 has 15 amino acids. Per the germline V gene, CDR1 is GTSNPN and CDR2 is SVGIG (reference sequence). The TCR comes from an adult who was a healthcare worker with PCR-confirmed SARS-CoV-2 infection or an uninfected control (not recorded which). The chain links TRBV30 to TRBJ2-7; D unresolved. The sample comprised whole blood. The CDR3 is CAWSVDRLSSYEQYF. In nucleotides, the CDR3 is TGTGCCTGGAGTGTAGATCGGTTAAGCTCCTACGAGCAGTACTTC.